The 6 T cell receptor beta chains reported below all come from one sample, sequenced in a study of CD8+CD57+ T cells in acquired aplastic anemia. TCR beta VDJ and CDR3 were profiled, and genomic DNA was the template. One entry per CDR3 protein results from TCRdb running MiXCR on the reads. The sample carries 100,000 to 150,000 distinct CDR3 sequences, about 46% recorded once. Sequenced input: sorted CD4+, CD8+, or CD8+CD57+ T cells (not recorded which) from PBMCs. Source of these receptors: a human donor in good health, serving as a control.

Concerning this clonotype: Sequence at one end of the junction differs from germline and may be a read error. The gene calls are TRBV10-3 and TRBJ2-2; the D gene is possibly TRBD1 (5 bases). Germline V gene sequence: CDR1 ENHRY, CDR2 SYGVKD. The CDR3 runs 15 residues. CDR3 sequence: CAGSDSPGPGDEQFF. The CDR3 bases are TGTGCCGGCAGTGACTCGCCAGGGCCCGGCGATGAGCAGTTTTTT.

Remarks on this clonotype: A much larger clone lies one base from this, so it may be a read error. As DNA, the CDR3 is TGTGCCAGCTCACTGGAACGGATACAAGAGACCCAGTACTTC. Amino acid sequence: CASSLERIQETQYF. The rearrangement links TRBV18 to TRBJ2-5; D uncertain. V shed 4 bases and J shed 2 bases, with 11 bases lying between them. This CDR3 is 14 amino acids long. In germline, CDR1 is KGHSH, CDR2 LQKENI. Full variable domain (remainder filled in from reference TRBV18 and TRBJ2-5): NAGVMQNPRHLVRRRGQEARLRCSPMKGHSHVYWYRQLPEEGLKFMVYLQKENIIDESGMPKERFSAEFPKEGPSILRIQQVVRGDSAAYFCASSLERIQETQYFGPGTRLLVL.

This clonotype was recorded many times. As DNA, the CDR3 is TGTGCCAGCAGATCGGGGGTAGGGGTCTCTAATTCACCCCTCCACTTT. Translating gives CASRSGVGVSNSPLHF. The chain combines TRBV11-2 with TRBJ1-6, with a weak D call TRBD1 (5 bases). The V end lost 6 bases, the J end lost 6 bases, and 18 bases lay between the germline ends. The CDR3 contains 16 residues. Germline-derived CDR1 and CDR2 are SGHAT and FQNNGV.

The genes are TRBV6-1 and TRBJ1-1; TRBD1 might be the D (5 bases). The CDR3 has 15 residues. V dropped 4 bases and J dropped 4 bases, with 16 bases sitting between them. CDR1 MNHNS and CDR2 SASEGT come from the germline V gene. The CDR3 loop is CASSAHGHVSTEAFF. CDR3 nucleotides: TGTGCCAGCAGTGCCCATGGACACGTTAGCACTGAAGCTTTCTTT.

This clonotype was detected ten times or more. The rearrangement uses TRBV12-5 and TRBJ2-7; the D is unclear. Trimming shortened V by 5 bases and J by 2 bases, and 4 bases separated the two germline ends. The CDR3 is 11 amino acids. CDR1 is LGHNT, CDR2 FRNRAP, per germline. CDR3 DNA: TGTGCTAGTGGTAGCGCCTACGAGCAGTACTTC. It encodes CASGSAYEQYF.

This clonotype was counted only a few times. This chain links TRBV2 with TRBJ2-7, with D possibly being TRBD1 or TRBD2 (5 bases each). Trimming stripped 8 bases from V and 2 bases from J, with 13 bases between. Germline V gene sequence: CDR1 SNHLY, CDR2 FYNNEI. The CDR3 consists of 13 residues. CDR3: CASGRDGPYEQYF. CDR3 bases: TGTGCCAGCGGCCGGGACGGACCCTACGAGCAGTACTTC.